A selection of T cell receptor beta chains follows, all from one sample in a study of blood T cell repertoires in COVID-19. Some clones are missing from TCRdb's copy, which holds only in-frame ones; the method was immunoSEQ multiplex PCR. In the table there are 88,000 or so clones, about 76% of which are singletons. What was sequenced was peripheral blood. Receptors were obtained from a human donor in a cohort sampled during active COVID-19. CDR3s include the opening cysteine and the closing phenylalanine or tryptophan. D genes are given only for firm matches. The size field is filled for only some rows; it gives once, few, many or a size class.

J: TRBJ1-1; V: TRBV14; D: .; size: once; CDR3: CASSKDTNTEAFF; DNA: TGTGCCAGCAGCAAGGACACGAACACTGAAGCTTTCTTT
J: TRBJ2-7; V: TRBV28; D: .; size: .; CDR3: CASSLVTASTYEQYF; DNA: TGTGCCAGCAGTTTGGTGACAGCTTCTACCTACGAGCAGTACTTC
J: TRBJ1-1; V: TRBV6-5; D: TRBD1; size: .; CDR3: CASSYQDRGTEAFF; DNA: TGTGCCAGCAGTTACCAGGACAGGGGCACTGAAGCTTTCTTT
J: TRBJ2-1; V: TRBV24-1; D: .; size: .; CDR3: CATSGGGTPDNEQFF; DNA: TGTGCCACCAGTGGGGGCGGGACGCCCGACAATGAGCAGTTCTTC
J: TRBJ1-2; V: TRBV7-9; D: .; size: .; CDR3: CASSLVTGYGYTF; DNA: TGTGCCAGCAGCTTAGTCACGGGATATGGCTACACCTTC
J: TRBJ2-7; V: TRBV10-3; D: TRBD2; size: .; CDR3: CAISETDGLGSAYEQYF; DNA: TGTGCCATCAGTGAGACTGATGGACTAGGTAGTGCCTACGAGCAGTACTTC
J: TRBJ1-3; V: TRBV7-2; D: .; size: few; CDR3: CASSLYGLGNTIYF; DNA: TGTGCCAGCAGCTTATATGGCCTCGGAAACACCATATATTTT
J: TRBJ1-4; V: TRBV27; D: TRBD1; size: .; CDR3: CASSQQGAATNEKLFF; DNA: TGTGCCAGCAGTCAACAGGGGGCTGCAACTAATGAAAAACTGTTTTTT
J: TRBJ1-5; V: TRBV11-2; D: .; size: .; CDR3: CASSLEAYQPQHF; DNA: TGTGCCAGCAGCTTAGAAGCCTATCAGCCCCAGCATTTT
J: TRBJ2-3; V: TRBV7-6; D: .; size: .; CDR3: CASSEGDPYTDTQYF; DNA: TGTGCCAGCAGCGAGGGGGACCCTTACACAGATACGCAGTATTTT
J: TRBJ2-3; V: TRBV4-3; D: TRBD1; size: .; CDR3: CASSPLVGQGASDTQYF; DNA: TGCGCCAGCAGCCCCTTAGTAGGCCAGGGGGCATCAGATACGCAGTATTTT
J: TRBJ2-3; V: TRBV5-5; D: TRBD2; size: once; CDR3: CASSTPGLAGADTQYF; DNA: TGTGCCAGCAGCACCCCTGGGCTAGCGGGAGCAGATACGCAGTATTTT
J: TRBJ2-7; V: TRBV12-3/TRBV12-4; D: .; size: .; CDR3: CASSLLETYEQYF; DNA: TGTGCCAGCAGTTTACTGGAGACCTACGAGCAGTACTTC
J: TRBJ2-3; V: TRBV5-1; D: .; size: .; CDR3: CASSLGVGGHNTDTQYF; DNA: TGCGCCAGCAGCTTGGGGGTAGGGGGACACAACACAGATACGCAGTATTTT